This T cell receptor beta chain was captured by sequencing in a study of early T cells in non-severe SARS-CoV-2 infection. Using its own MiXCR run on the 5' RACE reads, TCRdb lists one record per CDR3 protein. Altogether more than 95,000 distinct CDR3 sequences are present, 11% being singletons, with the ten largest covering just over 4.5%. The CDR3 sequence is 13 residues long. Germline CDR1 reads SGHVS; CDR2 reads FNYEAQ. V lost 4 bases and J 9 bases, leaving 14 bases between the germline ends. The sequencing used whole blood, collected at baseline. The genes are TRBV7-6 and TRBJ2-3; D remains unclear. The source of this sequence is an adult who was a healthcare worker with PCR-confirmed SARS-CoV-2 infection or an uninfected control (not recorded which). CDR3 in amino acids: CASSSLPAGTQYF. The CDR3 nucleotides read TGTGCCAGCAGCTCATTACCGGCCGGCACGCAGTATTTT.